These T cell receptor beta chains were read from a single sample in a study of naive and memory T cell subsets. Each CDR3 protein is one row after TCRdb ran MiXCR on the UMI-ligation and nested PCR reads. The repertoire includes about 150,000 distinct CDR3 sequences, 22% of them detected once, and roughly 0.1% sits in the top ten. Sequencing used naive CD4+ T cells from blood. The origin of the receptors is a human donor in good health. CDR3s include the opening cysteine and the closing phenylalanine or tryptophan. The order of the fields is D gene, J gene, V gene, clone size, CDR3 DNA, CDR3 protein. D genes are given only for firm matches. Size is stated for part of the rows, as once, few or many counts, or as a class when the clone is expanded.

D: TRBD2; J: TRBJ2-3; V: TRBV10-3; size: many; DNA: TGTGCCATCAGTGAGGGGGGACCGGGACTAGCGTCAGATACGCAGTATTTT; CDR3: CAISEGGPGLASDTQYF
D: -; J: TRBJ2-5; V: TRBV29-1; size: few; DNA: TGCAGCGTTGGGGGCAGGATGAAAGAGACCCAGTACTTC; CDR3: CSVGGRMKETQYF
D: TRBD1; J: TRBJ2-1; V: TRBV29-1; size: few; DNA: TGCAGCGTTGGAATAGGGGGCCCGTACAATGAGCAGTTCTTC; CDR3: CSVGIGGPYNEQFF
D: -; J: TRBJ1-2; V: TRBV6-5; size: once; DNA: TGTGCCAGCAGTTATAGGGCAGGGAATTTCTATGGCTACACCTTC; CDR3: CASSYRAGNFYGYTF
D: TRBD2; J: TRBJ2-1; V: TRBV5-1; size: few; DNA: TGCGCCAGCAGCCCAAGGACTAGCGGGAGCATCCCCTACAATGAGCAGTTCTTC; CDR3: CASSPRTSGSIPYNEQFF
D: -; J: TRBJ1-1; V: TRBV19; size: many; DNA: TGTGCCAGTAGCGGCCGGGACATCCCTTGGACTGAAGCTTTCTTT; CDR3: CASSGRDIPWTEAFF
D: -; J: TRBJ1-2; V: TRBV20-1; size: few; DNA: TGCAGTGCTAGACCTACTGGGGACGGCTCTAACTATGGCTACACCTTC; CDR3: CSARPTGDGSNYGYTF
D: -; J: TRBJ2-7; V: TRBV7-9; size: few; DNA: TGTGCCAGCAGCCCTGGGTCTTTC; CDR3: CASSPGSF
D: -; J: TRBJ1-2; V: TRBV3-1; size: -; DNA: TGTGCCAGCAGCCAAGATGTGAAAGGGGGCTATGGCTACACCTTC; CDR3: CASSQDVKGGYGYTF
D: -; J: TRBJ2-3; V: TRBV5-1; size: -; DNA: TGCGCCAGCTCCTACCGGGACCGCACAGATACGCAGTATTTT; CDR3: CASSYRDRTDTQYF
D: -; J: TRBJ2-2; V: TRBV12-3/TRBV12-4; size: -; DNA: TGTGCCAGCAGTTCTTCCGGGCCTCGGGGAACCGGGGAGCTGTTTTTT; CDR3: CASSSSGPRGTGELFF
D: TRBD2; J: TRBJ2-1; V: TRBV18; size: few; DNA: TGTGCCAGCTCCGGGGGGATCAATGAGCAGTTCTTC; CDR3: CASSGGINEQFF
D: -; J: TRBJ1-2; V: TRBV10-3; size: few; DNA: TGTGCCATCAGTGGGACGTTCAGGGTCAGGCCTAACTATGGCTACACCTTC; CDR3: CAISGTFRVRPNYGYTF
D: -; J: TRBJ2-2; V: TRBV6-5; size: -; DNA: TGTGCCAGCAGTTACTCGTTTTGGGCAAGCGCCACCGGGGAGCTGTTTTTT; CDR3: CASSYSFWASATGELFF
D: TRBD1; J: TRBJ2-2; V: TRBV7-6; size: -; DNA: TGTGCCAGCAGCTCCACCGGGACAGCGAACACCGGGGAGCTGTTTTTT; CDR3: CASSSTGTANTGELFF
D: TRBD1; J: TRBJ2-7; V: TRBV18; size: -; DNA: TGTGCCAGCTCGGAGGGACAGGGTCCCTACGAGCAGTACTTC; CDR3: CASSEGQGPYEQYF
D: TRBD2; J: TRBJ2-5; V: TRBV7-9; size: few; DNA: TGTGCCAGCAGCATAGCGGGGTCGGGAGAGACCCAGTACTTC; CDR3: CASSIAGSGETQYF
D: TRBD1; J: TRBJ1-6; V: TRBV11-2; size: few; DNA: TGTGCCAGCAGCGCGGGACAGACATATAATTCACCCCTCCACTTT; CDR3: CASSAGQTYNSPLHF
D: -; J: TRBJ2-1; V: TRBV6-2/TRBV6-3; size: -; DNA: TGTGCCAGCAGTTTGAACTGGGACACCTCCAGCTCCTACAATGAGCAGTTCTTC; CDR3: CASSLNWDTSSSYNEQFF
D: TRBD1; J: TRBJ1-1; V: TRBV18; size: few; DNA: TGTGCCAGCTCACCGCAGCTGGACAGGGGGGAAGCTTTCTTT; CDR3: CASSPQLDRGEAFF
D: -; J: TRBJ2-7; V: TRBV7-8; size: -; DNA: TGTGCCAGCAGCTCAACGGGAGAGGCCTACGAGCAGTACTTC; CDR3: CASSSTGEAYEQYF
D: TRBD2; J: TRBJ2-3; V: TRBV7-9; size: -; DNA: TGTGCCAGCAGCTGGGGACTAGCGGACTTTACAGATACGCAGTATTTT; CDR3: CASSWGLADFTDTQYF
D: TRBD2; J: TRBJ2-1; V: TRBV18; size: -; DNA: TGTGCCAGCTCACCACGGCCGACTAGCGGGGGGAACAATGAGCAGTTCTTC; CDR3: CASSPRPTSGGNNEQFF
D: -; J: TRBJ1-1; V: TRBV29-1; size: -; DNA: TGCAGCGTTGTCGGCGGTTGGGGAGTGGGGACTGAAGCTTTCTTT; CDR3: CSVVGGWGVGTEAFF
D: -; J: TRBJ2-3; V: TRBV10-1; size: -; DNA: TGCGCCAGCAGTGCCCGTGGACCAGATACGCAGTATTTT; CDR3: CASSARGPDTQYF
D: TRBD1; J: TRBJ1-1; V: TRBV29-1; size: few; DNA: TGCAGCGTTTCGGTGACAGGGTATGGCACTGAAGCTTTCTTT; CDR3: CSVSVTGYGTEAFF
D: -; J: TRBJ2-3; V: TRBV28; size: few; DNA: TGTGCCAGCAGTTTGGTTGGGTATGGACAAGATACGCAGTATTTT; CDR3: CASSLVGYGQDTQYF
D: -; J: TRBJ2-1; V: TRBV3-1; size: many; DNA: TGTGCCAGCAGCCAAGCCCCCTTGCGCTCCAATGAGCAGTTCTTC; CDR3: CASSQAPLRSNEQFF
D: TRBD1; J: TRBJ2-6; V: TRBV19; size: -; DNA: TGTGCCAGTACCCGAAGGACAGGTAGCTCTGGGGCCAACGTCCTGACTTTC; CDR3: CASTRRTGSSGANVLTF
D: -; J: TRBJ1-1; V: TRBV6-5; size: -; DNA: TGTGCCAGCAGCAAAAACACTGAAGCTTTCTTT; CDR3: CASSKNTEAFF
D: TRBD2; J: TRBJ2-3; V: TRBV7-2; size: many; DNA: TGTGCCAGCAGCTTAGGCCTAGCGGAGATCACAGATACGCAGTATTTT; CDR3: CASSLGLAEITDTQYF
D: -; J: TRBJ1-5; V: TRBV14; size: few; DNA: TGTGCCAGGGGGACAAGCAATCAGCCCCAGCATTTT; CDR3: CARGTSNQPQHF
D: -; J: TRBJ1-5; V: TRBV27; size: -; DNA: TGTGCCAGCAGTCAGGACCACAATCAGCCCCAGCATTTT; CDR3: CASSQDHNQPQHF
D: -; J: TRBJ1-1; V: TRBV5-1; size: few; DNA: TGCGCCAGCAGCTTGGCCCTCGTGGATGAAGCTTTCTTT; CDR3: CASSLALVDEAFF